This T cell receptor beta chain originates from a study of T cells in localized non-small cell lung cancer. Study outcomes and limitations: Heterogeneity remains possible because sequencing was limited to only one tumor region. Turning up in adjacent lung were a median around 60 of the top 100 tumor clones.

This clone has more than one count but fewer than ten. Its specificity is unknown. Trimming cost V 3 bases and J 1 base, with 9 bases left between them. Germline V gene sequence: CDR1 LGHNA, CDR2 YNFKEQ. The CDR3 has 14 residues. The method was immunoSEQ multiplex PCR; TCRdb's version includes in-frame clones alone and lacks a portion of them. The sample lists about 72,000 clones; approximately 84% were seen once. This clonotype was sampled from a female donor older than 55 with stage I lung adenocarcinoma. The chain employs TRBV4-2 and TRBJ1-1, with a possible D match to TRBD1 (5 bases). Sequencing used peripheral blood, obtained before any cancer treatment. CDR3 bases: TGTGCCAGCAGCCACCTGGGACCGAACACTGAAGCTTTCTTT. Its translation: CASSHLGPNTEAFF.